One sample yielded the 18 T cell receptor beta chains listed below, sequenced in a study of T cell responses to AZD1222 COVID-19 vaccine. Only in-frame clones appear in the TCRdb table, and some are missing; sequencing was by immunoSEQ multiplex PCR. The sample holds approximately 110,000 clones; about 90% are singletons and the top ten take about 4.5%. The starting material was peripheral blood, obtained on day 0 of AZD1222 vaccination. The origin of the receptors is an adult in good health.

CDR3 coding DNA: TGTGCCAGTAGTATCAGGGGGCCTGATGAAAAACTGTTTTTT. The encoded protein is CASSIRGPDEKLFF. The V and J genes are TRBV19 and TRBJ1-4; 8 bases map to TRBD1. V dropped 3 bases and J dropped 6; count of bases not matched to a gene: 3. This CDR3 region has 14 residues. Germline V CDR1 and CDR2: LNHDA, SQIVND (reference sequence).

CDR3 protein: CASKTGTSGSQTQYF. As DNA, the CDR3 is TGTGCCAGCAAAACCGGGACTAGCGGGAGTCAGACCCAGTACTTC. J is TRBJ2-5 and V is TRBV6-5; 14 bases agree with TRBD2. CDR3 length: 15 residues. Germline lookup yields CDR1 MNHEY and CDR2 SVGAGI. V lost 7 bases, J lost 6 bases, and 7 bases stayed unmatched.

The CDR3 is CASSLPGEALTGELFF. CDR3 in DNA: TGTGCCAGCAGCTTACCCGGGGAGGCCCTAACCGGGGAGCTGTTTTTT. The chain joins TRBV5-4 to TRBJ2-2; a possible D gene is TRBD2 (6 bases). This CDR3 contains 16 residues. V lost 2 bases to trimming and J lost 5 bases, with 16 bases between them. The germline CDR1 and CDR2 sequences are SGHNT and YYREEE (reference sequence). The whole variable domain, filled in from reference TRBV5-4 and TRBJ2-2, reads ETGVTQSPTHLIKTRGQQVTLRCSSQSGHNTVSWYQQALGQGPQFIFQYYREEENGRGNFPPRFSGLQFPNYSSELNVNALELDDSALYLCASSLPGEALTGELFFGEGSRLTVL.

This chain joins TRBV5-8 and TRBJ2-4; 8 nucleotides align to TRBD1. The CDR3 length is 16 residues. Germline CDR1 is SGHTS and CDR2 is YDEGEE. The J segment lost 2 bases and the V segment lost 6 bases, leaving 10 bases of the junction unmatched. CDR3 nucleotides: TGTGCCAGCAATAGGGGACAGGTTGGGACCAAAAACATTCAGTACTTC. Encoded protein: CASNRGQVGTKNIQYF.

The CDR3, as DNA: TGCGCCAGCAGCTTGGGAGGACGAGACTATGGCTACACCTTC. Protein sequence: CASSLGGRDYGYTF. J is TRBJ1-2 and V is TRBV5-1; no clear D. The CDR3 extends over 14 amino acids. Germline CDR1 SGHRS, CDR2 YFSETQ. Trimming stripped 0 bases from V and 3 bases from J, with 9 bases between.

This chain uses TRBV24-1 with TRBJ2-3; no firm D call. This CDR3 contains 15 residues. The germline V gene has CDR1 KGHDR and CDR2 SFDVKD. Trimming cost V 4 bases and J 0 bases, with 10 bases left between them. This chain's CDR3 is CATSDPDKSTDTQYF. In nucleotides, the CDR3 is TGTGCCACCAGTGACCCCGACAAGAGCACAGATACGCAGTATTTT.

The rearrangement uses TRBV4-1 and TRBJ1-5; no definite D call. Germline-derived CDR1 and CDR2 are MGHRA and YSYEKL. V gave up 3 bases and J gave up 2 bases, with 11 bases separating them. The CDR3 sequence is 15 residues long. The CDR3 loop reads CASSQGIQGNQPQHF. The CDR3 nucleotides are TGCGCCAGCAGCCAGGGGATTCAGGGCAATCAGCCCCAGCATTTT.

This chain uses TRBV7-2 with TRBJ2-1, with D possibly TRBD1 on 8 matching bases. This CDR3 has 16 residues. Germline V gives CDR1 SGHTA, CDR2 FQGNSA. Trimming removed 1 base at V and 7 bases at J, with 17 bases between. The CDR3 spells CASSLVGQGGTNEQFF. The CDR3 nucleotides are TGTGCCAGCAGCTTAGTAGGACAGGGAGGGACGAATGAGCAGTTCTTC.

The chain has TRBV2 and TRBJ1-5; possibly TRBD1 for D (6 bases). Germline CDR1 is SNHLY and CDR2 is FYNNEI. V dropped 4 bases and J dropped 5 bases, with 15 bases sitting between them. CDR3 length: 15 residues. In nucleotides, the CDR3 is TGTGCCAGCAGTGGGTGGGGGGGCGTTGATCAGCCCCAGCATTTT. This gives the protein CASSGWGGVDQPQHF.

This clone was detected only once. DNA of the CDR3: TGTGCCAGCAGAGAGGACAGAAACACTGAAGCTTTCTTT. Translating gives CASREDRNTEAFF. This rearrangement joins TRBV2 to TRBJ1-1, with D perhaps matching TRBD1 (6 bases). V was pared by 6 bases and J by 2 bases, with 10 bases between. Per germline, CDR1 SNHLY and CDR2 FYNNEI. There are 13 residues in the CDR3.

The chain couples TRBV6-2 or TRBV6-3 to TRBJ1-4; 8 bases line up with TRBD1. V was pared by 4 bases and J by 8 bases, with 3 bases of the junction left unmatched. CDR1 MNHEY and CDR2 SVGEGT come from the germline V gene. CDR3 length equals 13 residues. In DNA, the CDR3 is TGTGCCAGCAGTTGGACAGGGCGGGAAAAACTGTTTTTT. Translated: CASSWTGREKLFF.

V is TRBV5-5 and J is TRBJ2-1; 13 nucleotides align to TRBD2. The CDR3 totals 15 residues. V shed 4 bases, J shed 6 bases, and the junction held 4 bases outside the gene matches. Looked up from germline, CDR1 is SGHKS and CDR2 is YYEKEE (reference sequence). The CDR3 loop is CASSLGLAGVNEQFF. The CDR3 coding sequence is TGTGCCAGCAGCCTTGGACTAGCGGGAGTCAATGAGCAGTTCTTC.

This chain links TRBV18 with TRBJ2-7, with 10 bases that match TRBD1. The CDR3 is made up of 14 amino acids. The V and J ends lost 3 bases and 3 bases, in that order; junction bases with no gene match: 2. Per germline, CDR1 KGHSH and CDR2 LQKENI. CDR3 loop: CASSPGQGSYEQYF. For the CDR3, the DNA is TGTGCCAGCTCACCGGGACAGGGGAGCTACGAGCAGTACTTC.

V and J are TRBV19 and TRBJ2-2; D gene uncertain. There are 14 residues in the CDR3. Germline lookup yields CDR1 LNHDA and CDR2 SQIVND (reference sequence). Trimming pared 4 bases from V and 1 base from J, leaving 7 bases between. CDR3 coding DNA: TGTGCCAGTAGTAACTCCGGGAACACCGGGGAGCTGTTTTTT. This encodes CASSNSGNTGELFF.

The CDR3 nucleotides are TGTGCCAGCAGTCAGGCAGGGAAGACTACCTACGAGCAGTACTTC. Protein sequence: CASSQAGKTTYEQYF. The chain carries TRBV6-4 and TRBJ2-7; the D gene could be TRBD1 or TRBD2 (5 bases each). This CDR3 has 15 residues. Germline V gene lookup returns CDR1 MRHNA and CDR2 SNTAGT. V was pared by 5 bases and J by 2 bases, with 16 bases between.

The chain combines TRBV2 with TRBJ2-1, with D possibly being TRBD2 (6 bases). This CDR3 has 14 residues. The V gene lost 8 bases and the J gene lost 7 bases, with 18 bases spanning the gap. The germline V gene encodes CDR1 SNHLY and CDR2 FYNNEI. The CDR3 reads CASRGRDRENEQFF. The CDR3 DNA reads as TGTGCCAGCCGCGGGCGGGATCGGGAAAATGAGCAGTTCTTC. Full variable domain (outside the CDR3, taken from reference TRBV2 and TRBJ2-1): EPEVTQTPSHQVTQMGQEVILRCVPISNHLYFYWYRQILGQKVEFLVSFYNNEISEKSEIFDDQFSVERPDGSNFTLKIRSTKLEDSAMYFCASRGRDRENEQFFGPGTRLTVL.

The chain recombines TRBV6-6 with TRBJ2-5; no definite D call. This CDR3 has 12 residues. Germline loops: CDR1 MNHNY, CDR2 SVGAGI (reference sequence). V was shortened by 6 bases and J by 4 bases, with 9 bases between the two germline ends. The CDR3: CASSNRPETQYF. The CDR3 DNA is TGTGCCAGCAGCAACCGCCCAGAGACCCAGTACTTC.

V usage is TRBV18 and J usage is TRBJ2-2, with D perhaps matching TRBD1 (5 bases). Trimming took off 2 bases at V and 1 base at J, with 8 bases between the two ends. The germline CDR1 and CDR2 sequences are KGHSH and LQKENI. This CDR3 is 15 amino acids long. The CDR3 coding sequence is TGTGCCAGCTCACCATTTACAGGGAACACCGGGGAGCTGTTTTTT. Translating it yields CASSPFTGNTGELFF.